The entry below describes one T cell receptor (beta chain). Its antigen is not known. This CDR3 contains 13 residues. CDR1 is MNHEY, CDR2 SMNVEV, per germline (reference sequence). Between the trimmed V and J ends, which lost 1 base and 8 bases, there was a span of 11 bases. This sample is part of a study of T cell responses to AZD1222 COVID-19 vaccine. Study-level information: Pooled together were second doses at about 4 or about 12 weeks.

Study results and limitations: Within unmutated variant regions lay the reported targets of nearly half of spike-specific TCRs.

The table came from immunoSEQ multiplex PCR; TCRdb's copy has only in-frame clones and leaves some out. The data hold 120,000 to 150,000 clones, with 91% observed a single time. The source material was peripheral blood, sampled on day 0 of AZD1222 vaccination. V and J are TRBV27 and TRBJ1-2, with D possibly matching TRBD1 (6 bases). The sequence derives from an adult in good health. CDR3 DNA: TGTGCCAGCAGTTTATTGGGGGCCCCCGGCTACACCTTC. Encoded protein: CASSLLGAPGYTF.